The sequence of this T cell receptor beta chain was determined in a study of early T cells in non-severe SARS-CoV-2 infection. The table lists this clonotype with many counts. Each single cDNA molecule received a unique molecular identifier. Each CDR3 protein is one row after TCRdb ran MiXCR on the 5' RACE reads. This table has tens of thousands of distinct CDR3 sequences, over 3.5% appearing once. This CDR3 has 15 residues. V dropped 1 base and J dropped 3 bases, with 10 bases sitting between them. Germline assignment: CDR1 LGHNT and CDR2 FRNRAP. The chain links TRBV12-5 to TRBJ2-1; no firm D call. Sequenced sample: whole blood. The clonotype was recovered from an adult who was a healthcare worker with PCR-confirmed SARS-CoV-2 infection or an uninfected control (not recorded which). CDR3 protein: CASGLGGGLYNEQFF. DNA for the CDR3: TGTGCTAGTGGTTTGGGAGGTGGTCTCTACAATGAGCAGTTCTTC.